Listed here is a single T cell receptor (beta chain). The data are from a study of early T cells in non-severe SARS-CoV-2 infection. The CDR3 consists of 15 residues. Germline values: CDR1 SQVTM, CDR2 ANQGSEA. J gave up 2 bases and V 6 bases, and 12 bases lay outside the gene matches. Using its own MiXCR run on the 5' RACE reads, TCRdb lists one record per CDR3 protein. The sample yields approximately 50,000 distinct CDR3 sequences, 8% to 10% seen once. Sequencing used whole blood. The chain carries TRBV29-1 and TRBJ2-7; TRBD1 aligns across 8 bases. This clonotype was sampled from an adult who was a healthcare worker with PCR-confirmed SARS-CoV-2 infection or an uninfected control (not recorded which). The CDR3 protein is CSVIPDGQGPYEQYF. The CDR3 coding sequence is TGCAGCGTAATCCCCGACGGACAGGGCCCCTACGAGCAGTACTTC.